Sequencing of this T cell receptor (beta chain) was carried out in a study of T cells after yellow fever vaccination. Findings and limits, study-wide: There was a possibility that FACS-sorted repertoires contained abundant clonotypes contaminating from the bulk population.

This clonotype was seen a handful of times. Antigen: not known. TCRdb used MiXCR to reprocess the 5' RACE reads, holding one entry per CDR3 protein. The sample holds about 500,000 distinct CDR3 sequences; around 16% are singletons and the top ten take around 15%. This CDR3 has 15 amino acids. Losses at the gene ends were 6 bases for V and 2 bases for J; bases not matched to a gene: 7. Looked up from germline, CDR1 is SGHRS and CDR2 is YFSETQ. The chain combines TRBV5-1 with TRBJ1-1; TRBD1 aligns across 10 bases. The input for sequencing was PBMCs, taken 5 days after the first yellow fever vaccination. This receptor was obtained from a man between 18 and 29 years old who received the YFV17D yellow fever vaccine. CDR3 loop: CASTAGTGVNTEAFF. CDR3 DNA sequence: TGCGCCAGCACCGCCGGGACAGGGGTTAACACTGAAGCTTTCTTT.